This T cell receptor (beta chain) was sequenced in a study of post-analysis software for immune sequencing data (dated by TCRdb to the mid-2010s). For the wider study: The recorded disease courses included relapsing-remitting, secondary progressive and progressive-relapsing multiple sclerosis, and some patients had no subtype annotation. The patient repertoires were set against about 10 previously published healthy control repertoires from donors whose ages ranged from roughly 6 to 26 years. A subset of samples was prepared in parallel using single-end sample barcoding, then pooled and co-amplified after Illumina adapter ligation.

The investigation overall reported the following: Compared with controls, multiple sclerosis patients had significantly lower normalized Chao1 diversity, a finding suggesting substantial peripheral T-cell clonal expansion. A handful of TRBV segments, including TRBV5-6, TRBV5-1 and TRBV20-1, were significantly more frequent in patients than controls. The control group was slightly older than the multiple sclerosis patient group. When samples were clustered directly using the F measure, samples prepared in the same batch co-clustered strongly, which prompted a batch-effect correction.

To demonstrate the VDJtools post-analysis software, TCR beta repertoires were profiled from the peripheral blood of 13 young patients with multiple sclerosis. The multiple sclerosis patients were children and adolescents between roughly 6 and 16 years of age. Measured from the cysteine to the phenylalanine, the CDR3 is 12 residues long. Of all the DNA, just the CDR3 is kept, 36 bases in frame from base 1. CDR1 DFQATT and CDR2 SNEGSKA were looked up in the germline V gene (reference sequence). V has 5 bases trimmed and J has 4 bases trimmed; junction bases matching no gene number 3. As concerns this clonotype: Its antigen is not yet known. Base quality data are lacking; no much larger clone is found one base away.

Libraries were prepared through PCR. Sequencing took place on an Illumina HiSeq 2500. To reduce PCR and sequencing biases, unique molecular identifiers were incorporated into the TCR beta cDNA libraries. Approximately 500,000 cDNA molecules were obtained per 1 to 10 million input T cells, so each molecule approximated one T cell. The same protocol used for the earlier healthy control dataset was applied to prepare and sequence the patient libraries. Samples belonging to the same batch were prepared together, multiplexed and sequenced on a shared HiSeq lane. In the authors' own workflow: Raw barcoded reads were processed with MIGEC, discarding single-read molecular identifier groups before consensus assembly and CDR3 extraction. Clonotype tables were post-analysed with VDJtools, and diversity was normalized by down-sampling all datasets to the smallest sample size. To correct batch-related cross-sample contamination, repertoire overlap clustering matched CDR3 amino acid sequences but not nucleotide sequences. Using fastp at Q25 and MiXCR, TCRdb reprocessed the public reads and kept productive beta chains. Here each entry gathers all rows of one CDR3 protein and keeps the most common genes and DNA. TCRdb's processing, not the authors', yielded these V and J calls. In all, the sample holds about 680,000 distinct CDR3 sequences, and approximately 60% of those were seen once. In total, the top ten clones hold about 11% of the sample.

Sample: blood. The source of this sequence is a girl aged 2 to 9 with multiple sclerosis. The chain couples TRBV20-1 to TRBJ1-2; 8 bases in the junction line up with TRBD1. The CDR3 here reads CSAGGQAYGYTF. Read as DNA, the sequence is TGCAGTGCTGGGGGACAGGCCTATGGCTACACCTTC.